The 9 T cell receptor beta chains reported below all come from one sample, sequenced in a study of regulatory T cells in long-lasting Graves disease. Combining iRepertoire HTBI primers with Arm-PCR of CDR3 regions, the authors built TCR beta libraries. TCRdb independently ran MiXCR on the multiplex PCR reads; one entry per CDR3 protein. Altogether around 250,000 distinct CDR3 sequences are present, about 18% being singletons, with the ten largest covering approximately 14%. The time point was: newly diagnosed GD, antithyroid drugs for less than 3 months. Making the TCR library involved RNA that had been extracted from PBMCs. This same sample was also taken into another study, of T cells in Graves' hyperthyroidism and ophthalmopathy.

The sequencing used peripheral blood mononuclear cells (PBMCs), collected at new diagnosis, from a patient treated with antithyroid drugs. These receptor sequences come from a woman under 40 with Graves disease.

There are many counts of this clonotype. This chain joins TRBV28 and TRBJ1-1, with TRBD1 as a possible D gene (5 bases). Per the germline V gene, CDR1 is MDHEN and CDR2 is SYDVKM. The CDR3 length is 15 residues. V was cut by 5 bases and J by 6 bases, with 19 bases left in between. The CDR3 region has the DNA TGTGCCAGCAGTCGTAGGCCGGCAGTGGGGGCTGAAGCTTTCTTT. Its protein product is CASSRRPAVGAEAFF. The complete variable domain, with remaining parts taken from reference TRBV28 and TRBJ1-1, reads DVKVTQSSRYLVKRTGEKVFLECVQDMDHENMFWYRQDPGLGLRLIYFSYDVKMKEKGDIPEGYSVSREKKERFSLILESASTNQTSMYLCASSRRPAVGAEAFFGQGTRLTVV.

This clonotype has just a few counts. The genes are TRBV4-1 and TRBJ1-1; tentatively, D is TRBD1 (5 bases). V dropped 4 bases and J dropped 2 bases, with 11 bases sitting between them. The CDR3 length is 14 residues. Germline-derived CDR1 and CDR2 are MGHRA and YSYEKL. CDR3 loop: CASSPGRINTEAFF. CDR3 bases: TGCGCCAGCAGCCCGGGACGGATTAACACTGAAGCTTTCTTT.

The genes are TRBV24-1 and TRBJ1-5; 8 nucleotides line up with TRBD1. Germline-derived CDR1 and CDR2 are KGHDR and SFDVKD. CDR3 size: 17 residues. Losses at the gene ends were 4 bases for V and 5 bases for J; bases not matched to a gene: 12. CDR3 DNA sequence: TGTGCCACCAGTGAGAGACACCGACAGGGACAGGATCAGCCCCAGCATTTT. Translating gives CATSERHRQGQDQPQHF.

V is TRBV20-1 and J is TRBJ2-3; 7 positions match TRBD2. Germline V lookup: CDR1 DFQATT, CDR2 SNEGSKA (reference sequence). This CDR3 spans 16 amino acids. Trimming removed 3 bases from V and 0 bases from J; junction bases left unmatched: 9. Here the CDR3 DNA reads TGCAGTGCTAGGGGCCTAGCGGACTATAGCACAGATACGCAGTATTTT. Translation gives CSARGLADYSTDTQYF.

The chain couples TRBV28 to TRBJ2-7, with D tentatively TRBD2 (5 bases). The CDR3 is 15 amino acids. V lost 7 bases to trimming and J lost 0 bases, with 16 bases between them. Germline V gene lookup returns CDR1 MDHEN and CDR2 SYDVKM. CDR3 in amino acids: CASTNAARVSYEQYF. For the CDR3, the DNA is TGTGCCAGCACCAATGCCGCGCGGGTCTCCTACGAGCAGTACTTC.

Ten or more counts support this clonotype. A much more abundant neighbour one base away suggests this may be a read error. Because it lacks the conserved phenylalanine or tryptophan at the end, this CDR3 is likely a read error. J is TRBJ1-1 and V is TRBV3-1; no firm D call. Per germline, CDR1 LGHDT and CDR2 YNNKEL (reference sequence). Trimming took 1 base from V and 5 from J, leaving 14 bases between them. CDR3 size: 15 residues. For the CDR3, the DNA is TGTGCCAGCAGCCAAGCAAAAGGGAGCGGAACTGAAGCTTTCCTT. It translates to CASSQAKGSGTEAFL.

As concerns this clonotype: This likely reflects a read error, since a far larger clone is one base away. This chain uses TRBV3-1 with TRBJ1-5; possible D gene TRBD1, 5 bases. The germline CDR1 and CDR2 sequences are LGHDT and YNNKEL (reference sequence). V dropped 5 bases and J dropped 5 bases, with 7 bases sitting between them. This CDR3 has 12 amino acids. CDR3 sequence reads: CASSGGDQPQHF. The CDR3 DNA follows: TGTGCCAGCAGCGGGGGGGATCAGCCCCAGCATTTT.

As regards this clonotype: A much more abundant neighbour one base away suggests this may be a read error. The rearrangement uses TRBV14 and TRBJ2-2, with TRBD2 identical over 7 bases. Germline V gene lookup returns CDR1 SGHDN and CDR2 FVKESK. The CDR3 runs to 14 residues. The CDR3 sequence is CASSQTGGTGEPFF. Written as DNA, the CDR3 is TGTGCCAGCAGCCAGACCGGGGGGACCGGGGAGCCGTTTTTT. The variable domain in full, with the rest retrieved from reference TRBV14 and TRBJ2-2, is EAGVTQFPSHSVIEKGQTVTLRCDPISGHDNLYWYRRVMGKEIKFLLHFVKESKQDESGMPNNRFLAERTGGTYSTLKVQPAELEDSGVYFCASSQTGGTGEPFFGEGSRLTVL.

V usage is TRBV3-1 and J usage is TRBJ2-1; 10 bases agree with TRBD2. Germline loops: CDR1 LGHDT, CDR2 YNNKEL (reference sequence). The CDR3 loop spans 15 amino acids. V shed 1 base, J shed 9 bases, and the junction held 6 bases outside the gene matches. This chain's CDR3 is CASSQASGGASEQFF. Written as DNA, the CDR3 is TGTGCCAGCAGCCAAGCCAGCGGGGGGGCTAGTGAGCAGTTCTTC.